This TCR beta chain was sequenced in a study of vaccination and CD4 T cells after COVID-19. Study overall: Participants got two doses of BNT162b2 or mRNA-1273 vaccine. Study results and limitations: The great majority, 304 of 307 vaccine-specific clones, proved spike mono-reactive in convalescent patients. Median counts of SARS-CoV-2-reactive clonotypes increased from around 21 to 38; this difference was not significant.

Cultured CD4+ T-cell DNA underwent Oncomine TCR Beta short-read sequencing. TCRdb passed the PCR reads through MiXCR, listing each CDR3 protein once. The sample shows roughly 18,000 distinct CDR3 sequences, about 73% of them seen only once. Treatment described: roughly 11-day PBMC culture with coronavirus spike peptide pools or control peptides (ViraFEST assay). Trimming took off 1 base at V and 2 bases at J, with 11 bases between the two ends. The CDR3 loop spans 15 amino acids. Note on this clonotype: The antigen remains undetermined.

The receptor comes from a human donor who had recovered from COVID-19. The specimen was CD4+ T cells from blood, cultured in vitro. The chain employs TRBV12-3 or TRBV12-4 and TRBJ2-5; D uncertain. The CDR3 region is CASSLGPSKQETQYF. The CDR3 DNA sequence: TGTGCCAGCAGTTTAGGTCCATCCAAACAAGAGACCCAGTACTTC.